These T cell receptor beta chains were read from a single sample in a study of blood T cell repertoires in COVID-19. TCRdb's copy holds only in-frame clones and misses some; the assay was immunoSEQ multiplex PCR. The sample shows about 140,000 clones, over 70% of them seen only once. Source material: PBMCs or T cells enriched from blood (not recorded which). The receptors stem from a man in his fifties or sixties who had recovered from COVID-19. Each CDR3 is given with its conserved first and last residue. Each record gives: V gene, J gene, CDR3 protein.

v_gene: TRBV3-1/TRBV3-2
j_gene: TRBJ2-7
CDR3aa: CASSQVATYEQYF

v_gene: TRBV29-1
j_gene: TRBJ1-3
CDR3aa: CSVGEGPPSGNTIYF

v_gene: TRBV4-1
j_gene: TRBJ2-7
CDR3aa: CASSQVWAGGPDEQYF

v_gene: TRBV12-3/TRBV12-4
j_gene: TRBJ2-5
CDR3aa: CASSPTPRETQYF

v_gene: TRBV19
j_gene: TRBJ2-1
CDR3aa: CASSIVDRGGNEQFF

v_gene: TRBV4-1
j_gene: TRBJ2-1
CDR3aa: CASSYPGLTVYNEQFF

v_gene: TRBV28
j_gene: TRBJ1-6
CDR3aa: CASSSRAPGPHNSPLHF

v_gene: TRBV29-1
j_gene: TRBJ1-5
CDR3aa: CSVAWSSDQPQHF

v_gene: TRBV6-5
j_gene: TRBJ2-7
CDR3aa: CASRSQNKYEQYF

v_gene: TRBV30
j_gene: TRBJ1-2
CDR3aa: CAWMRPSKDYGYTF

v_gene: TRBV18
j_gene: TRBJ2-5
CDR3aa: CASSPPRAETQYF

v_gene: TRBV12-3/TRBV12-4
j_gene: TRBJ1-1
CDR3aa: CASSFYGNTEAFF

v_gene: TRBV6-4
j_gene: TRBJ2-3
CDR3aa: CASSLTSGADTQYF

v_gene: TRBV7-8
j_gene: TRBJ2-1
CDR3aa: CASSLGRDGGVEQFF

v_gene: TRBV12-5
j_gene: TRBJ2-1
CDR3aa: CASGHGNEQFF

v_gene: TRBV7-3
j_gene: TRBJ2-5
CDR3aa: CASSLSVMKETQYF

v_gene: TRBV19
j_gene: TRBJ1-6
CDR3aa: CASSAPLGTHYVSPLHF

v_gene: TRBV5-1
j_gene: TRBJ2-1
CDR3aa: CASSLRGVEQFF